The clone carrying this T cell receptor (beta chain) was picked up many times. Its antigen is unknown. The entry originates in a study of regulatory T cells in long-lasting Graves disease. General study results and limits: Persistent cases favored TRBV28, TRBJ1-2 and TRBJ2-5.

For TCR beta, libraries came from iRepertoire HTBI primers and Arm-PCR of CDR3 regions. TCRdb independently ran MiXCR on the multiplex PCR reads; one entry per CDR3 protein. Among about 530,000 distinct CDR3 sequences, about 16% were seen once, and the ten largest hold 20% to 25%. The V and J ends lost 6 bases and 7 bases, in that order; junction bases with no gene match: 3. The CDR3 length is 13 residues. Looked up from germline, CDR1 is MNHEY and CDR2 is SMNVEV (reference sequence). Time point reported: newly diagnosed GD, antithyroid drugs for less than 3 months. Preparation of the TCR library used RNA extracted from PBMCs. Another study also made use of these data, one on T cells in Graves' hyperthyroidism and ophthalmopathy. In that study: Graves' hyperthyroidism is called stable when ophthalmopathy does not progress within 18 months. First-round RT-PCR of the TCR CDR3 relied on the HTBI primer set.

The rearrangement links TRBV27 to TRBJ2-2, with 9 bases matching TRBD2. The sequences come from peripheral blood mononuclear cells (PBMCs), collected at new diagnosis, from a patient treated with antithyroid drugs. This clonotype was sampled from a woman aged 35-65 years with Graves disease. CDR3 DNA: TGTGCCAGCAGCCTAGCGGGGAGCGGGGAGCTGTTTTTT. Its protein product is CASSLAGSGELFF.